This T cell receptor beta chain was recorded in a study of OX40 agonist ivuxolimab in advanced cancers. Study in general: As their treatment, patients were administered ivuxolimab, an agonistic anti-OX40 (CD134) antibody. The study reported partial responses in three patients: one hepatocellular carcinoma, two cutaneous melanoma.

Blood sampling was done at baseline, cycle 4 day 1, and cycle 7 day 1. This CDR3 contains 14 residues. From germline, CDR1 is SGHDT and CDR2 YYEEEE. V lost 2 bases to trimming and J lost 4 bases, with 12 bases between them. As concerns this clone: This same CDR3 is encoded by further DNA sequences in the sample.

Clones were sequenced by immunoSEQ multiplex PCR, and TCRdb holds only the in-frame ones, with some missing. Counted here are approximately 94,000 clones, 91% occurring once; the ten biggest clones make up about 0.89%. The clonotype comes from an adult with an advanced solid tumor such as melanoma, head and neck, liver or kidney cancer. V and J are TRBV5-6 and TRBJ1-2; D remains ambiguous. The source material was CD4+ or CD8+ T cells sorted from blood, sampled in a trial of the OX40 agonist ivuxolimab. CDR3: CASSFRGFSYGYTF. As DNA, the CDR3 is TGTGCCAGCAGCTTCCGGGGATTTAGCTATGGCTACACCTTC.